The clone carrying this T cell receptor beta chain was recorded a few times. This record belongs to a study of cytomegalovirus exposure and HLA in healthy donors. It was with 60 Vbeta and 13 Jbeta primers that the PCR ran. Clones were sequenced by immunoSEQ multiplex PCR, and TCRdb holds only the in-frame ones, with some missing. Of approximately 150,000 clones listed, around 85% were seen once; the top ten hold under 3%. V was trimmed by 0 bases and J by 6 bases, leaving 9 bases between them. Germline V gene sequence: CDR1 MNHEY, CDR2 SVGAGI. The length of the CDR3 is 14 residues. The receptor comes from a woman younger than 45 in good health and CMV-seronegative. Sequencing used PBMCs. The V and J genes are TRBV6-5 and TRBJ1-5; D possibly corresponds to TRBD1 (6 bases). CDR3: CASSYSVGGQPQHF. DNA of the CDR3: TGTGCCAGCAGTTACTCCGTAGGGGGTCAGCCCCAGCATTTT.